This record concerns one T cell receptor beta chain sequence. The antigen is not known. The sample is drawn from a study of shared clonotypes between healthy human individuals. Study information: The study enrolled two women and a few men aged 18 to 49. Used for every donor were three CD4 naive, three CD4 memory, two CD8 naive and one CD8 memory plate. Points from the study as a whole: Generally, naive subsets came out with larger estimated richness than memory subsets. Tissues were not sampled, only blood, and their repertoires likely differ.

The germline V and J ends were trimmed by 3 bases and 0 bases, with 21 bases remaining between them. This CDR3 region has 19 residues. Germline V gene data show CDR1 as MNHNS and CDR2 as SASEGT. Clones were sequenced by immunoSEQ multiplex PCR, and TCRdb holds only the in-frame ones, with some missing. The sample lists approximately 530,000 clones, about 95% seen once, with about 0.064% in the top ten. The genes are TRBV6-1 and TRBJ2-4; tentative D call: TRBD2 (6 bases). Source material: naive CD4+ T cells sorted from blood. This sample's subset: CD45RA+ positively selected. The receptor was isolated from a woman younger than 45 in good health. The CDR3 sequence: CASSEFSFGAGRAKNIQYF. The CDR3 nucleotides are TGTGCCAGCAGTGAGTTCAGTTTCGGGGCGGGACGAGCCAAAAACATTCAGTACTTC.